This is a list of T cell receptor beta chains from one sample in a study of shared clonotypes between healthy human individuals. Profiled with immunoSEQ multiplex PCR; TCRdb holds only in-frame clones, not every one. The table has over a million clones, 75% seen once. Sequences were obtained from memory CD4+ T cells sorted from blood. These receptors all come from a man in his late teens or twenties in good health. CDR3s include the opening cysteine and the closing phenylalanine or tryptophan.

14	TRBJ2-5	TRBV5-6	CASSSGPSQETQYF
13	TRBJ1-2	TRBV6-1	CASSLPGGYGYTF
15	TRBJ1-1	TRBV28	CASSTPMAAGSEAFF
11	TRBJ2-7	TRBV10-2	CASSELDEQYF
15	TRBJ1-5	TRBV6-6	CASSYSRDSNQPQHF
14	TRBJ1-6	TRBV7-9	CASSLNQGDSPLHF
14	TRBJ2-5	TRBV9	CASSAGTHQETQYF
14	TRBJ1-1	TRBV27	CASSFRTGNTEAFF
12	TRBJ1-5	TRBV12-1	CATPGFRQPQHF
17	TRBJ2-1	TRBV2	CASSVLGGRATHNEQFF
16	TRBJ2-3	TRBV5-4	CASSLAGTTGTDTQYF
13	TRBJ1-2	TRBV2	CASSERAGRVDTF
16	TRBJ1-3	TRBV18	CASSPNAGETGNTIYF
15	TRBJ2-7	TRBV5-6	CASSLAGPRDYEQYF
14	TRBJ1-2	TRBV7-9	CASSLSTGELGYTF
14	TRBJ2-1	TRBV2	CASKGLALLNEQFF
14	TRBJ2-7	TRBV7-2	CALVAGGSYYEQYF
11	TRBJ2-7	TRBV28	CASSLVREQYF
13	TRBJ2-7	TRBV18	CASSPTGGHEQYF
16	TRBJ1-6	TRBV30	CAWSVPGHVLNSPLHF
13	TRBJ1-2	TRBV7-9	CASSVGTNYGYTF
13	TRBJ1-5	TRBV2	CASTITVNQPQHF
15	TRBJ2-1	TRBV19	CASSIGWTSYNEQFF
14	TRBJ1-1	TRBV18	CASSRQGGNTEAFF
15	TRBJ2-1	TRBV7-2	CASSWTSGSENEQFF
14	TRBJ2-7	TRBV7-2	CASSRGTGPYEQYF
11	TRBJ2-7	TRBV2	CASKRGWEQYF
13	TRBJ2-7	TRBV6-1	CASSTGTDYEQYF
15	TRBJ2-5	TRBV6-1	CASKDWRGEQETQYF
15	TRBJ2-2	TRBV5-1	CASSTGQGATGELFF
16	TRBJ2-3	TRBV7-6	CASSSGLAGSTDTQYF
14	TRBJ2-7	TRBV7-8	CASGRDISSYEQYF